This TCR beta chain was obtained from a study of prognosis after radiotherapy for stage I lung cancer. Whole-study context: Whereas approximately eleven patients had adenocarcinoma, squamous cell carcinoma was the tumor in six to eight. There were no patients who received concurrent therapy with stereotactic body radiotherapy.

From genomic DNA, TCR beta CDR3 was amplified by two-round multiplex PCR. The first PCR round targeted every TRBV and TRBJ gene with specific primers. There were universal primers used in the second PCR round. Using its own MiXCR run on the multiplex PCR reads, TCRdb lists one record per CDR3 protein. This sample has around 30,000 distinct CDR3 sequences, with more than 25% found just once. This clonotype came up many times. V gave up 0 bases and J gave up 7 bases, with 13 bases separating them. The germline V gene has CDR1 MGHRA and CDR2 YSYEKL. The CDR3 totals 14 residues. The authors drew six milliliters of peripheral blood at each of two time points.

This TCR was recovered from a donor aged 50 or older with non-small cell lung cancer. The chain links TRBV4-1 to TRBJ2-7; a weak D match, TRBD2 (5 bases). Sequences were derived from PBMCs, sampled before or after stereotactic body radiation therapy (not recorded which). The CDR3 here is CASSQDPSRGEQYF. The DNA for the CDR3 is TGCGCCAGCAGCCAAGATCCCTCCCGAGGGGAGCAGTACTTC.